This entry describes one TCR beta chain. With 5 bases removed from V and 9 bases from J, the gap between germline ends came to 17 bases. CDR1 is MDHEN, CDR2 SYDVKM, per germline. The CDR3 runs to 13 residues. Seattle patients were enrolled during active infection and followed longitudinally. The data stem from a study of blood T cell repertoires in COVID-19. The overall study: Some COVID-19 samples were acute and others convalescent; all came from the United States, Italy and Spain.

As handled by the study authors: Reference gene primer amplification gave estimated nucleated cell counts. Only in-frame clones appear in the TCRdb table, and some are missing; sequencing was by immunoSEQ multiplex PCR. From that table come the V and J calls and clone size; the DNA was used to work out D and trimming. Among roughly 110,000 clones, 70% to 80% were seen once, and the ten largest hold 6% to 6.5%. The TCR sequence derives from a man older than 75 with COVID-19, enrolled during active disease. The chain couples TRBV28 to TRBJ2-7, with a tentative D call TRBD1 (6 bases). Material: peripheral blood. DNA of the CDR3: TGTGCCAGCAGTCTATCTCGACAGGTAGTGCAGTACTTC. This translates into CASSLSRQVVQYF. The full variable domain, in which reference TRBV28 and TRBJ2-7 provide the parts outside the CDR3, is DVKVTQSSRYLVKRTGEKVFLECVQDMDHENMFWYRQDPGLGLRLIYFSYDVKMKEKGDIPEGYSVSREKKERFSLILESASTNQTSMYLCASSLSRQVVQYFGPGTRLTVT.